A single sample gave rise to the 6 T cell receptor beta chains below, sequenced in a study of vaccination and CD4 T cells after COVID-19. Oncomine TCR Beta short-read sequencing was applied to DNA from cultured CD4+ T cells. TCRdb fed the PCR reads into MiXCR, producing one record per CDR3 protein. Of about 11,000 distinct CDR3 sequences in the sample, roughly 56% were seen once. Treatment described: roughly 11-day PBMC culture with coronavirus spike peptide pools or control peptides (ViraFEST assay). These receptors have no identified antigens. The source material was CD4+ T cells from blood, cultured in vitro. These receptors all come from a human donor who had recovered from COVID-19.

The chain links TRBV7-8 to TRBJ2-5, with D possibly TRBD1 on 5 matching bases. Trimming took off 5 bases at V and 0 bases at J, with 16 bases between the two ends. The CDR3 extends over 16 amino acids. Germline loops: CDR1 SGHVS, CDR2 FQNEAQ. CDR3 bases: TGTGCCAGCAGCCCGCCCCTCAGGGTGTACCAAGAGACCCAGTACTTC. Translating it yields CASSPPLRVYQETQYF. The whole variable domain, filled in from reference TRBV7-8 and TRBJ2-5, reads GAGVSQSPRYKVAKRGQDVALRCDPISGHVSLFWYQQALGQGPEFLTYFQNEAQLDKSGLPSDRFFAERPEGSVSTLKIQRTQQEDSAVYLCASSPPLRVYQETQYFGPGTRLLVL.

This chain links TRBV11-2 with TRBJ1-1; D perhaps matches TRBD1 (5 bases). CDR1 is SGHAT and CDR2 is FQNNGV in the germline V gene. This CDR3 spans 13 amino acids. V dropped 5 bases and J dropped 4 bases, with 11 bases sitting between them. CDR3 sequence reads: CASSRQMGTEAFF. CDR3 DNA sequence: TGTGCCAGCAGCCGACAGATGGGCACTGAAGCTTTCTTT. Together with reference TRBV11-2 and TRBJ1-1, the CDR3 gives the full variable domain: EAGVAQSPRYKIIEKRQSVAFWCNPISGHATLYWYQQILGQGPKLLIQFQNNGVVDDSQLPKDRFSAERLKGVDSTLKIQPAKLEDSAVYLCASSRQMGTEAFFGQGTRLTVV.

By sample fraction, this clonotype is medium-sized. The V call is TRBV24-1, the J call TRBJ1-6; 7 bases match TRBD1. Germline CDR1 reads KGHDR; CDR2 reads SFDVKD. CDR3 length equals 18 residues. V dropped 2 bases and J dropped 4; count of bases not matched to a gene: 10. The DNA of the CDR3 is TGTGCCACCAGTGATTCTCGGAGGGACAGACGATATAATTCACCCCTCCACTTT. Residues: CATSDSRRDRRYNSPLHF.

The rearrangement uses TRBV19 and TRBJ2-2; unclear D gene. Germline assignment: CDR1 LNHDA and CDR2 SQIVND (reference sequence). This CDR3 has 15 amino acids. V was clipped by 5 bases and J by 2 bases, with 12 bases between them. CDR3 protein: CASSSARRNTGELFF. The CDR3 coding sequence is TGTGCCAGTAGTTCCGCCAGGCGCAACACCGGGGAGCTGTTTTTT.

This clonotype was found a few times. The genes are TRBV6-1 and TRBJ2-7; D is possibly TRBD1 (5 bases). Germline CDR1 is MNHNS and CDR2 is SASEGT. CDR3 length equals 16 residues. With 0 bases removed from V and 3 bases from J, the gap between germline ends came to 15 bases. The CDR3 region is CASSEAPTGTGYEQYF. CDR3 DNA: TGTGCCAGCAGTGAAGCCCCCACGGGCACAGGCTACGAGCAGTACTTC.

This chain connects TRBV15 to TRBJ2-7, with TRBD2 identical over 7 bases. Germline CDR1 LNHNV, CDR2 YYDKDF (reference sequence). The CDR3 has 19 amino acids. Unmatched junction bases numbered 20, after V lost 2 bases and J lost 4 bases. The CDR3 DNA reads as TGTGCCACCAGCAGACCTAGATGGGACGGGGGGAGGGCCGGGTACGAGCAGTACTTC. Amino acids: CATSRPRWDGGRAGYEQYF.